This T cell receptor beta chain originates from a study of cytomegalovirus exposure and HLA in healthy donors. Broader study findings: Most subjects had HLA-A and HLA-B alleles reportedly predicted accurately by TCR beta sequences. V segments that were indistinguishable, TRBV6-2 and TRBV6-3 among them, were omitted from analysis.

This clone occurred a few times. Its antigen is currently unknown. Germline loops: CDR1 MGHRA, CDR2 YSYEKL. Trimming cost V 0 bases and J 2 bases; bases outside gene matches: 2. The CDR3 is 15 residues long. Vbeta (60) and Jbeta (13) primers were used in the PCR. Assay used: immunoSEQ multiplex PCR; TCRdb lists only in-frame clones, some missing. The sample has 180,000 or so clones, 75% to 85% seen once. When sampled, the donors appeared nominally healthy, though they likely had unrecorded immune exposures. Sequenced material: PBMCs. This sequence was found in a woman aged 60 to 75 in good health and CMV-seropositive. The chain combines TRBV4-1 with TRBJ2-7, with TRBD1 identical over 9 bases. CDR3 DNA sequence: TGCGCCAGCAGCCAAGAGGGGACAGGGACCTACGAGCAGTACTTC. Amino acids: CASSQEGTGTYEQYF.